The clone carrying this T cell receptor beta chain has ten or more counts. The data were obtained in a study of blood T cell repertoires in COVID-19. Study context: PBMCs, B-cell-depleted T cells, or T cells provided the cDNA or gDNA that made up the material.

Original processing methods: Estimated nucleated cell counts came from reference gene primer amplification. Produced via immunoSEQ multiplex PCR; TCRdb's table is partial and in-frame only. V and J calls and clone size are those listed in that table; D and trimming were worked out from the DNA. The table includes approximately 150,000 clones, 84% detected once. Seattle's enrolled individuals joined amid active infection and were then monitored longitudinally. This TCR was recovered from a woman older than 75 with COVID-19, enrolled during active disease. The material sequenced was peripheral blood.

The CDR3 DNA reads as TGCGCCAGCAGCCAAGATCGGACAGGGGCTGGGGGCGAGCAGTACTTC. This codes for CASSQDRTGAGGEQYF. The chain uses TRBV4-3 and TRBJ2-7; TRBD1 agrees at 9 bases. The CDR3 spans 16 residues. After removal of 0 bases from V and 6 bases from J, the junction contained 9 bases not matched to a gene. Germline V gene sequence: CDR1 LGHNA, CDR2 YSLEER.